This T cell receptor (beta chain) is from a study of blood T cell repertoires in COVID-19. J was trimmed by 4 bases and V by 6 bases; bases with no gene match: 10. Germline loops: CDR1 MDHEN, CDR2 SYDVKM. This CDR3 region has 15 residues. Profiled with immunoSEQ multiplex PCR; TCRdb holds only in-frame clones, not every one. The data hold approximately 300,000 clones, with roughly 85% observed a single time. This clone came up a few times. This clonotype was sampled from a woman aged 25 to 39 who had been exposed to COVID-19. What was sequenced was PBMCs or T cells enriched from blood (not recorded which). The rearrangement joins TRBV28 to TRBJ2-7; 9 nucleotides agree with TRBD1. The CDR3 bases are TGTGCCAGCAGGCGTTCCGGGACAGGGTTTTACGAGCAGTACTTC. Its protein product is CASRRSGTGFYEQYF.